This record looks at one T cell receptor beta chain sequence and its context. What it recognizes is unknown. The V gene's germline CDR1 is LGHNA and CDR2 YSLEER. V dropped 6 bases and J dropped 6; count of bases not matched to a gene: 9. This CDR3 contains 15 residues. MiXCR was run by TCRdb on the RT-PCR reads, yielding one entry per CDR3 protein. Of more than 250,000 distinct CDR3 sequences listed, 21% are singletons. This sample was included in a study of response to subunit inactivated influenza vaccine. General observations from the study: The study's authors posited that every seasonal influenza vaccination enlists few new T cells.

The rearrangement uses TRBV4-3 and TRBJ2-3; 10 bases agree with TRBD2. The source is a man aged 50-75 years who received an inactivated influenza vaccine. Sequences were derived from PBMCs from blood, sampled about 20 months after vaccination. CDR3 coding DNA: TGCGCCAGCAGTCCGAGCGGGGGGGCTCGGGATACGCAGTATTTT. Protein product: CASSPSGGARDTQYF.